What follows describes a single TCR beta chain. This clonotype was counted only a few times. There is no known antigen for this receptor. Base qualities are not recorded, but no much larger clone differs from it by a single base. This entry is derived from a study of post-analysis software for immune sequencing data (dated by TCRdb to about 2015). Background for the entire study: Disease courses on record covered relapsing-remitting, secondary progressive and progressive-relapsing multiple sclerosis, though some patients had no subtype annotation. Patient repertoires were compared against 10 to 12 previously published healthy control repertoires from donors aged about 6 to 27 years. A subset of samples was prepared in parallel using single-end sample barcoding, then pooled and co-amplified after Illumina adapter ligation.

The full study reports these points: Significantly higher frequencies in patients than in controls were found for roughly five TRBV segments, including TRBV5-6, TRBV5-1 and TRBV20-1. The control group was slightly older than the multiple sclerosis patient group. Direct clustering with F measure revealed strong co-clustering of samples prepared in the same batch, which led to a batch-effect correction. Multiple sclerosis patients had significantly lower normalized Chao1 diversity than controls, a result that suggests substantial peripheral T-cell clonal expansion.

To demonstrate the VDJtools post-analysis software, the study profiled TCR beta repertoires from the peripheral blood of some 13 young patients with multiple sclerosis. The multiple sclerosis patients were children and adolescents between 6 and 15 years of age. The CDR3, from cysteine to phenylalanine, totals 11 residues. Kept here is only the CDR3 DNA, which spans 33 bases and is read in frame from base 1. The junction shows trimming of 4 bases on V and 12 bases on J, and the gene matches do not reach 5 bases of it. To prepare the library, PCR was applied. Instrument on record: Illumina HiSeq 2500. To reduce PCR and sequencing biases, unique molecular identifiers were incorporated into the TCR beta cDNA libraries. Every 1 to 10 million input T cells yielded 500,000 or so cDNA molecules, meaning each molecule approximated one T cell. The same protocol used for the earlier healthy control dataset was applied to prepare and sequence the patient libraries. Within a given batch, samples were prepared together, multiplexed and sequenced on the same HiSeq lane. The original pipeline was this. Raw barcoded reads were processed with MIGEC, and single-read molecular identifier groups were discarded before consensus assembly and CDR3 extraction. Clonotype tables were post-analysed with VDJtools, and diversity was normalized by down-sampling all datasets to the smallest sample size. To correct batch-related cross-sample contamination, repertoire overlap clustering matched CDR3 amino acid sequences but not nucleotide sequences. TCRdb trimmed public reads at Q25 via fastp, called clones via MiXCR and kept in-frame beta chains. Each record represents a unique CDR3 protein, reported with the most common genes and DNA among its rows. TCRdb, not the original authors, processed these V and J calls. In all, the sample holds about 380,000 distinct CDR3 sequences, and around a third of those were seen once. 13% of the sample rests with the top ten.

This chain joins TRBV12-3 or TRBV12-4 to TRBJ1-2; 7 middle bases align to TRBD1. The source is a girl aged 5-17 years with multiple sclerosis. The specimen sequenced was blood. CDR3 reads: CASSSGQADTF. The DNA is as follows: TGTGCCAGCAGTTCCGGACAGGCCGACACCTTC.